This is a list of T cell receptor beta chains from one sample in a study of a mutant IDH1 vaccine in newly diagnosed glioma. Clones were read by immunoSEQ multiplex PCR, and TCRdb kept only the in-frame ones, dropping some. The sample lists 40,000 or so clones; approximately 85% were seen once. Antigens for these TCRs are unknown. The starting material was PBMCs, obtained from a glioma patient whose treatment included an IDH1 peptide vaccine. Receptors originate from a middle-aged man with glioma. The CDR3 runs from the conserved cysteine through the conserved F or W. The order of the fields is D gene, clone size, J gene, V gene, CDR3 protein, CDR3 DNA. D genes are given only for firm matches. The size of a clone is reported for some rows only, either as once, few or many, or as a class for expanded clones.

d_call: NA
clone_size: NA
j_call: TRBJ2-7
v_call: TRBV2
cdr3_aa: CASSEGLVFYEQYF
cdr3_nt: TGTGCCAGCAGTGAAGGGCTGGTTTTCTACGAGCAGTACTTC

d_call: TRBD2
clone_size: NA
j_call: TRBJ2-1
v_call: TRBV5-6
cdr3_aa: CASRDGLASYNEQFF
cdr3_nt: TGTGCCAGCAGGGACGGACTAGCGTCATACAATGAGCAGTTCTTC

d_call: NA
clone_size: NA
j_call: TRBJ2-3
v_call: TRBV5-6
cdr3_aa: CASSLWASTDTQYF
cdr3_nt: TGTGCCAGCAGCTTGTGGGCGAGCACAGATACGCAGTATTTT

d_call: NA
clone_size: NA
j_call: TRBJ2-7
v_call: TRBV5-1
cdr3_aa: CASSLGYEQYF
cdr3_nt: TGCGCCAGCAGCTTGGGTTACGAGCAGTACTTC

d_call: TRBD1
clone_size: NA
j_call: TRBJ1-1
v_call: TRBV25-1
cdr3_aa: CASSEKGRGRMNTEAFF
cdr3_nt: TGTGCCAGCAGTGAAAAGGGCAGGGGGCGGATGAACACTGAAGCTTTCTTT

d_call: NA
clone_size: once
j_call: TRBJ1-1
v_call: TRBV5-1
cdr3_aa: CASSLVGPRTEAFF
cdr3_nt: TGCGCCAGCAGCTTGGTGGGCCCGAGGACTGAAGCTTTCTTT

d_call: NA
clone_size: NA
j_call: TRBJ1-3
v_call: TRBV19
cdr3_aa: CASNPTGARRNTIYF
cdr3_nt: TGTGCCAGTAACCCTACAGGCGCTCGTCGGAACACCATATATTTT

d_call: TRBD1
clone_size: few
j_call: TRBJ1-5
v_call: TRBV2
cdr3_aa: CASRRTGGINQPQHF
cdr3_nt: TGTGCCAGCAGAAGGACAGGGGGTATCAATCAGCCCCAGCATTTT

d_call: NA
clone_size: NA
j_call: TRBJ1-5
v_call: TRBV27
cdr3_aa: CASSPRGTQLNQPQHF
cdr3_nt: TGTGCCAGCAGCCCCCGGGGTACTCAACTAAATCAGCCCCAGCATTTT

d_call: NA
clone_size: NA
j_call: TRBJ2-7
v_call: TRBV7-8
cdr3_aa: CASSQIGWVEYEQYF
cdr3_nt: TGTGCCAGCAGCCAAATAGGTTGGGTAGAGTACGAGCAGTACTTC

d_call: TRBD2
clone_size: NA
j_call: TRBJ2-7
v_call: TRBV25-1
cdr3_aa: CASSDRGGEQYF
cdr3_nt: TGTGCCAGCAGTGATCGGGGGGGCGAGCAGTACTTC

d_call: TRBD2
clone_size: NA
j_call: TRBJ2-3
v_call: TRBV5-4
cdr3_aa: CASSRSGRSTDTQYF
cdr3_nt: TGTGCCAGCAGTCGGAGCGGGAGGTCAACAGATACGCAGTATTTT

d_call: NA
clone_size: NA
j_call: TRBJ2-5
v_call: TRBV7-2
cdr3_aa: CASSEVVALTQYF
cdr3_nt: TGTGCCAGCAGCGAGGTGGTAGCGCTGACCCAGTACTTC

d_call: NA
clone_size: once
j_call: TRBJ1-2
v_call: TRBV4-2
cdr3_aa: CASSQGGEGNGYTF
cdr3_nt: TGTGCCAGCAGCCAAGGCGGTGAAGGGAATGGCTACACCTTC

d_call: TRBD2
clone_size: NA
j_call: TRBJ2-1
v_call: TRBV14
cdr3_aa: CASSQGGLAGNHEQFF
cdr3_nt: TGTGCCAGCAGCCAAGGGGGACTAGCGGGGAACCATGAGCAGTTCTTC

d_call: NA
clone_size: once
j_call: TRBJ2-5
v_call: TRBV2
cdr3_aa: CASSGQGLRETQYF
cdr3_nt: TGTGCCAGCAGTGGGCAGGGCCTCCGGGAGACCCAGTACTTC

d_call: NA
clone_size: NA
j_call: TRBJ2-1
v_call: TRBV5-1
cdr3_aa: CASSLGDLPRGEQFF
cdr3_nt: TGCGCCAGCAGCTTGGGGGATTTACCTAGGGGTGAGCAGTTCTTC

d_call: TRBD1
clone_size: NA
j_call: TRBJ2-4
v_call: TRBV15
cdr3_aa: CATSRDGSGQNIQYF
cdr3_nt: TGTGCCACCAGCAGAGATGGTTCGGGACAGAACATTCAGTACTTC

d_call: TRBD1
clone_size: NA
j_call: TRBJ2-3
v_call: TRBV7-3
cdr3_aa: CASSTPGGSDTQYF
cdr3_nt: TGTGCCAGCAGCACCCCAGGGGGCTCTGATACGCAGTATTTT

d_call: NA
clone_size: NA
j_call: TRBJ2-1
v_call: TRBV5-1
cdr3_aa: CASSLDSYNEQFF
cdr3_nt: TGCGCCAGCAGCTTGGACTCCTACAATGAGCAGTTCTTC

d_call: TRBD2
clone_size: NA
j_call: TRBJ2-7
v_call: TRBV28
cdr3_aa: CASSSPGLAGGYEQYF
cdr3_nt: TGTGCCAGCAGCTCCCCGGGACTAGCGGGAGGCTACGAGCAGTACTTC

d_call: NA
clone_size: NA
j_call: TRBJ2-7
v_call: TRBV7-8
cdr3_aa: CASSPPGTIYEQYF
cdr3_nt: TGTGCCAGCAGCCCCCCTGGGACGATCTACGAGCAGTACTTC

d_call: NA
clone_size: NA
j_call: TRBJ1-1
v_call: TRBV18
cdr3_aa: CASSPVQGGGDTEAFF
cdr3_nt: TGTGCCAGCTCACCTGTCCAGGGAGGTGGTGACACTGAAGCTTTCTTT

d_call: NA
clone_size: NA
j_call: TRBJ2-6
v_call: TRBV2
cdr3_aa: CASSERQRDYSGANVLTF
cdr3_nt: TGTGCCAGCAGTGAACGGCAGCGTGATTACTCTGGGGCCAACGTCCTGACTTTC

d_call: NA
clone_size: NA
j_call: TRBJ2-5
v_call: TRBV7-2
cdr3_aa: CASSLRGETQYF
cdr3_nt: TGTGCCAGCAGCCTGAGGGGAGAGACCCAGTACTTC

d_call: NA
clone_size: NA
j_call: TRBJ1-2
v_call: TRBV19
cdr3_aa: CASSIGLGGNYGYTF
cdr3_nt: TGTGCCAGTAGTATAGGTCTTGGGGGAAACTATGGCTACACCTTC

d_call: NA
clone_size: NA
j_call: TRBJ2-3
v_call: TRBV28
cdr3_aa: CASSSLPDTQYF
cdr3_nt: TGTGCCAGCAGTTCCCTACCAGATACGCAGTATTTT

d_call: TRBD1
clone_size: once
j_call: TRBJ1-2
v_call: TRBV18
cdr3_aa: CASSPLGQPRYTF
cdr3_nt: TGTGCCAGCTCACCACTGGGACAGCCGCGGTACACCTTC

d_call: TRBD1
clone_size: once
j_call: TRBJ1-2
v_call: TRBV19
cdr3_aa: CASRIDRDLYGYTF
cdr3_nt: TGTGCCAGTAGGATTGACAGGGACCTCTATGGCTACACCTTC

d_call: NA
clone_size: NA
j_call: TRBJ1-2
v_call: TRBV27
cdr3_aa: CASSPQDNYGYTF
cdr3_nt: TGTGCCAGCAGTCCGCAGGATAACTATGGCTACACCTTC

d_call: TRBD2
clone_size: few
j_call: TRBJ2-7
v_call: TRBV6-1
cdr3_aa: CASSNVAGGPYEQYF
cdr3_nt: TGTGCCAGCAGCAATGTAGCGGGAGGGCCCTACGAGCAGTACTTC

d_call: NA
clone_size: NA
j_call: TRBJ2-7
v_call: TRBV11-2
cdr3_aa: CASSLDHLLGGRGYEQYF
cdr3_nt: TGTGCCAGCAGCTTAGATCACTTACTCGGGGGCCGGGGCTACGAGCAGTACTTC

d_call: NA
clone_size: few
j_call: TRBJ1-1
v_call: TRBV29-1
cdr3_aa: CSVVVGRIEAFF
cdr3_nt: TGCAGCGTTGTCGTTGGACGAATTGAAGCTTTCTTT

d_call: NA
clone_size: NA
j_call: TRBJ2-1
v_call: TRBV4-2
cdr3_aa: CASSPGANEQFF
cdr3_nt: TGTGCCAGCAGTCCGGGGGCCAATGAGCAGTTCTTC

d_call: TRBD1
clone_size: NA
j_call: TRBJ1-5
v_call: TRBV5-4
cdr3_aa: CASSEGQGPYQPQHF
cdr3_nt: TGTGCCAGCAGCGAGGGACAGGGGCCGTATCAGCCCCAGCATTTT

d_call: NA
clone_size: NA
j_call: TRBJ2-4
v_call: TRBV9
cdr3_aa: CASSALGGFETKNIQYF
cdr3_nt: TGTGCCAGCAGCGCCCTGGGGGGCTTCGAGACCAAAAACATTCAGTACTTC

d_call: TRBD1
clone_size: NA
j_call: TRBJ2-1
v_call: TRBV5-1
cdr3_aa: CASSRTGTGGNNEQFF
cdr3_nt: TGCGCCAGCAGCCGAACCGGGACAGGGGGGAACAATGAGCAGTTCTTC

d_call: NA
clone_size: NA
j_call: TRBJ2-7
v_call: TRBV5-1
cdr3_aa: CASSPTVAGSYEQYF
cdr3_nt: TGCGCCAGCAGCCCGACAGTGGCGGGGTCCTACGAGCAGTACTTC

d_call: NA
clone_size: NA
j_call: TRBJ2-7
v_call: TRBV4-1
cdr3_aa: CASSQGTESSYEQYF
cdr3_nt: TGCGCCAGCAGCCAAGGGACAGAAAGCTCCTACGAGCAGTACTTC

d_call: NA
clone_size: NA
j_call: TRBJ1-5
v_call: TRBV9
cdr3_aa: CASSPSGDDSNQPQHF
cdr3_nt: TGTGCCAGCAGCCCTTCGGGGGACGATAGCAATCAGCCCCAGCATTTT

d_call: NA
clone_size: NA
j_call: TRBJ2-6
v_call: TRBV5-1
cdr3_aa: CASSLAHYSGANVLTF
cdr3_nt: TGCGCCAGCAGCTTGGCACACTACTCTGGGGCCAACGTCCTGACTTTC

d_call: NA
clone_size: NA
j_call: TRBJ1-5
v_call: TRBV27
cdr3_aa: CASSFWIRIDSNQPQHF
cdr3_nt: TGTGCCAGCAGTTTCTGGATCCGGATAGATAGCAATCAGCCCCAGCATTTT

d_call: NA
clone_size: once
j_call: TRBJ2-7
v_call: TRBV19
cdr3_aa: CASSIVRGTYEQYF
cdr3_nt: TGTGCCAGTAGTATAGTGAGGGGAACCTACGAGCAGTACTTC

d_call: NA
clone_size: NA
j_call: TRBJ2-3
v_call: TRBV7-2
cdr3_aa: CASSLAYTQYF
cdr3_nt: TGTGCCAGCAGTCTTGCCTATACGCAGTATTTT

d_call: TRBD1
clone_size: NA
j_call: TRBJ2-2
v_call: TRBV7-6
cdr3_aa: CASSRGQGGTGELFF
cdr3_nt: TGTGCCAGCAGCCGCGGACAGGGGGGCACCGGGGAGCTGTTTTTT

d_call: NA
clone_size: NA
j_call: TRBJ2-3
v_call: TRBV5-1
cdr3_aa: CASSLAGVLGDTQYF
cdr3_nt: TGCGCCAGCAGCTTGGCTGGGGTCCTCGGGGATACGCAGTATTTT

d_call: TRBD2
clone_size: once
j_call: TRBJ2-2
v_call: TRBV11-2
cdr3_aa: CASSLGRTSGRVSAGELFF
cdr3_nt: TGTGCCAGCAGCTTAGGCCGGACTAGCGGGAGGGTTAGCGCCGGGGAGCTGTTTTTT

d_call: TRBD1
clone_size: NA
j_call: TRBJ2-5
v_call: TRBV7-7
cdr3_aa: CASSPLQGAGETQYF
cdr3_nt: TGTGCTAGCAGCCCCCTACAGGGGGCTGGAGAGACCCAGTACTTC

d_call: NA
clone_size: once
j_call: TRBJ1-2
v_call: TRBV19
cdr3_aa: CASSIGDGTPRSGYTF
cdr3_nt: TGTGCCAGTAGTATCGGGGACGGGACACCAAGGTCGGGCTACACCTTC

d_call: NA
clone_size: NA
j_call: TRBJ2-2
v_call: TRBV12-5
cdr3_aa: CASGLVRLLTGELFF
cdr3_nt: TGTGCTAGTGGTTTGGTACGCCTTTTAACCGGGGAGCTGTTTTTT

d_call: TRBD2
clone_size: NA
j_call: TRBJ2-1
v_call: TRBV5-1
cdr3_aa: CASSVGLAGDNEQFF
cdr3_nt: TGCGCCAGCAGCGTGGGACTAGCGGGAGACAATGAGCAGTTCTTC